This section outlines one T cell receptor (beta chain) sequence together with its context. This clone's antigen is unknown. Base qualities were left out, and no much larger clone turns up one base away. CDR1 and CDR2 were assigned from the germline V gene as MDHEN and SYDVKM. The CDR3 contains 15 residues, cysteine and phenylalanine counted. CDR3 DNA is the only sequence kept; it has 45 bases, read in frame from the first base. The V end gives up 2 bases and the J end 3 bases, leaving 7 bases in the junction not matched to a gene. The data belong to a study of blood T cell repertoires in COVID-19 (dated by TCRdb to between 2020 and 2021). A note on the overall study: Samples from collaborators originated in the United States, Italy and Spain and spanned both the acute and convalescent phases of COVID-19. Where available, HLA class I and class II types were taken from metadata supplied by the sample provider and were not determined by assay-based typing. A freely available public database, intended as a resource for researchers studying the immune response to SARS-CoV-2, is where the repertoires were released. Subjects who had been exposed to COVID-19, were actively infected with it, or had recovered from it provided the deeply sampled blood TCRbeta repertoires that made up the dataset. Samples were obtained from the ongoing ImmuneRACE study (first 160 participants) and from 1,254 subjects provided by 6 global collaborators. A de-identified subject ID, COVID-19 status, age in years and sex were almost always included in the sample metadata. The material from the prospective study consisted of cDNA or gDNA derived from T cells, B-cell-depleted T cells, or PBMCs.

The collaborating institutions used their own protocols to collect whole blood in K2EDTA tubes. For TCRbeta analysis, collaborators shipped samples as frozen whole blood, isolated PBMCs, or DNA extracted from either of those sample types. The immunoSEQ Assay, a bias-controlled multiplex PCR, was used to amplify TCRbeta CDR3 regions from genomic DNA. The original methods were these. Within the assay, amplification of reference gene primers was used to estimate how many nucleated cells each sample contained. To quantify the absolute abundance of each unique TCRbeta CDR3 rearrangement, sequence reads were collapsed and filtered. For each sample, productive Simpson clonality was calculated as the square root of Simpson's diversity index over productive rearrangements. Not all clones reach the TCRdb copy of this immuneACCESS table, which keeps in-frame sequences only. Checked studies attribute under half of the gap to unresolved V genes and leave the rest unexplained. V and J calls and clone size follow that table, whereas D and trimming were derived from the DNA. The sample table shows about 240,000 clones, and approximately 87% are seen once. The ten most abundant clones make up 6.2% of the sample.

Results the study describes overall, beyond this receptor: The amount of clinical and demographic metadata varied by source and participant and was provided uncurated.

The sequence derives from a man aged 55 to 69 with acute or convalescent COVID-19. The V gene is TRBV28 and the J gene is TRBJ2-7; 7 of the junction bases match TRBD1. The sample was peripheral blood. CDR3 protein: CASSLVSAGGYEQYF. In nucleotides, the sequence is TGTGCCAGCAGTTTAGTATCGGCAGGGGGCTACGAGCAGTACTTC.